The rows below give T cell receptor beta chains drawn from one sample of a study of blood T cell repertoires in COVID-19. Sequencing used immunoSEQ multiplex PCR; TCRdb keeps in-frame clones, though not all of them. The sample lists tens of thousands of clones, around 85% occurring once. The sequenced sample was peripheral blood. Receptors originate from a man in his fifties or sixties with acute or convalescent COVID-19. Both conserved end residues are part of each CDR3.

V gene: TRBV18
CDR3 length: 13
J gene: TRBJ1-1
CDR3 protein: CASSQQENTEAFF

V gene: TRBV9
CDR3 length: 15
J gene: TRBJ1-6
CDR3 protein: CASSAEPQANSPLHF

V gene: TRBV7-2
CDR3 length: 13
J gene: TRBJ1-1
CDR3 protein: CASSTGGGFEAFF

V gene: TRBV5-6
CDR3 length: 13
J gene: TRBJ2-7
CDR3 protein: CASSLYGAPEQYF

V gene: TRBV3-1/TRBV3-2
CDR3 length: 15
J gene: TRBJ1-6
CDR3 protein: CASSRNRGRNSPLHF

V gene: TRBV7-2
CDR3 length: 16
J gene: TRBJ2-3
CDR3 protein: CASSSASAGGQDTQYF

V gene: TRBV21-1
CDR3 length: 14
J gene: TRBJ1-2
CDR3 protein: CASSKRDTHYGYTF

V gene: TRBV27
CDR3 length: 13
J gene: TRBJ2-3
CDR3 protein: CASSLRLDYTQYF

V gene: TRBV25-1
CDR3 length: 10
J gene: TRBJ1-2
CDR3 protein: CATQGSGYTF

V gene: TRBV7-2
CDR3 length: 14
J gene: TRBJ1-6
CDR3 protein: CASRQGAGNSPLHF

V gene: TRBV7-2
CDR3 length: 13
J gene: TRBJ2-1
CDR3 protein: CASSLDRDNEQFF

V gene: TRBV10-3
CDR3 length: 11
J gene: TRBJ2-5
CDR3 protein: CAISDRETQYF

V gene: TRBV5-4
CDR3 length: 15
J gene: TRBJ1-2
CDR3 protein: CASKTGTGAANGYTF

V gene: TRBV11-2
CDR3 length: 15
J gene: TRBJ1-2
CDR3 protein: CASSLGAGGSYGYTF

V gene: TRBV25-1
CDR3 length: 11
J gene: TRBJ1-5
CDR3 protein: CASSADQPQHF

V gene: TRBV4-3
CDR3 length: 13
J gene: TRBJ1-1
CDR3 protein: CASSQVRGTEAFF

V gene: TRBV27
CDR3 length: 15
J gene: TRBJ2-7
CDR3 protein: CASKHRRSFAYEQYF

V gene: TRBV2
CDR3 length: 15
J gene: TRBJ1-2
CDR3 protein: CASTSMVRGDYGYTF

V gene: TRBV2
CDR3 length: 12
J gene: TRBJ1-2
CDR3 protein: CASGRGYDGYTF

V gene: TRBV30
CDR3 length: 13
J gene: TRBJ2-2
CDR3 protein: CAWSRQSPGELFF

V gene: TRBV14
CDR3 length: 15
J gene: TRBJ2-1
CDR3 protein: CASSQAISETGEQFF

V gene: TRBV7-2
CDR3 length: 13
J gene: TRBJ2-1
CDR3 protein: CASSLVPNNEQFF

V gene: TRBV4-2
CDR3 length: 14
J gene: TRBJ1-1
CDR3 protein: CASSQERGLGEAFF

V gene: TRBV6-5
CDR3 length: 14
J gene: TRBJ1-6
CDR3 protein: CASRTGQYNSPLHF

V gene: TRBV25-1
CDR3 length: 14
J gene: TRBJ2-2
CDR3 protein: CASRGQTNTGELFF

V gene: TRBV7-6
CDR3 length: 15
J gene: TRBJ1-2
CDR3 protein: CASSLQQGAGYGYTF

V gene: TRBV6-5
CDR3 length: 12
J gene: TRBJ1-1
CDR3 protein: CASSYSPQGEVF

V gene: TRBV28
CDR3 length: 15
J gene: TRBJ2-3
CDR3 protein: CASNWAGADGDTQYF

V gene: TRBV15
CDR3 length: 16
J gene: TRBJ1-5
CDR3 protein: CATSREDRAVNQPQHF

V gene: TRBV19
CDR3 length: 15
J gene: TRBJ1-1
CDR3 protein: CASQGLPPQRTEAFF

V gene: TRBV7-2
CDR3 length: 16
J gene: TRBJ2-5
CDR3 protein: CASSDPDRGREETQYF

V gene: TRBV30
CDR3 length: 13
J gene: TRBJ1-2
CDR3 protein: CAWSRTENYGYTF

V gene: TRBV28
CDR3 length: 15
J gene: TRBJ1-5
CDR3 protein: CASIGQSVINQPQHF

V gene: TRBV5-1
CDR3 length: 13
J gene: TRBJ2-7
CDR3 protein: CASSHGQGYEQYF

V gene: TRBV27
CDR3 length: 14
J gene: TRBJ2-5
CDR3 protein: CASSPQGNWETQYF

V gene: TRBV19
CDR3 length: 14
J gene: TRBJ1-1
CDR3 protein: CATRVLVVGTEAFF

V gene: TRBV9
CDR3 length: 16
J gene: TRBJ1-3
CDR3 protein: CASSTTGAYSGNTIYF

V gene: TRBV29-1
CDR3 length: 15
J gene: TRBJ2-4
CDR3 protein: CSVEGVRGGVGIQYF

V gene: TRBV5-1
CDR3 length: 14
J gene: TRBJ2-2
CDR3 protein: CASSFQGNTGELFF

V gene: TRBV6-6
CDR3 length: 15
J gene: TRBJ2-7
CDR3 protein: CASSSPGTGTGEQYF